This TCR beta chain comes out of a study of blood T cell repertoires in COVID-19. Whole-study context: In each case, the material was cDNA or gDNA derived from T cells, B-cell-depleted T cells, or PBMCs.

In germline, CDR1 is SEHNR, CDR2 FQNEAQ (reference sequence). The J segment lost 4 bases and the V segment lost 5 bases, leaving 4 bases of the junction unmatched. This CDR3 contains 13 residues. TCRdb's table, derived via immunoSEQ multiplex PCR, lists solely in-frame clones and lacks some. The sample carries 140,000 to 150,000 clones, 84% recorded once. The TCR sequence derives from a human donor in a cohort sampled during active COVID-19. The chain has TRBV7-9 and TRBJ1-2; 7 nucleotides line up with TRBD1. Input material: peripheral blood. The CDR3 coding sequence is TGTGCCAGCAGCCCCCGGGACAGCTATGGCTACACCTTC. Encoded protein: CASSPRDSYGYTF.